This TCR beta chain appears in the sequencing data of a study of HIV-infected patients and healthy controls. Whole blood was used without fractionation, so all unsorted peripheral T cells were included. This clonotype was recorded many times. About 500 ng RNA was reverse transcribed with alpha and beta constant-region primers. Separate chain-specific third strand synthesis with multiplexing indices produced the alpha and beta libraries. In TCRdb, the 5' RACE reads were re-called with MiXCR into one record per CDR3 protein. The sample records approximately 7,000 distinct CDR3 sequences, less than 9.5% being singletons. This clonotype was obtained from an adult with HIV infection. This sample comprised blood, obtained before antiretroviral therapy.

CDR3 DNA sequence: TGTGCCACAGCCCTTGGGTACCCAGATACGCAGTATTTT. Its protein product is CATALGYPDTQYF. The gene calls are TRBV11-2 and TRBJ2-3; D gene unclear. This CDR3 contains 13 residues. The V end lost 10 bases, the J end lost 4 bases, and 15 bases lay between the germline ends. Per the germline V gene, CDR1 is SGHAT and CDR2 is FQNNGV.